A selection of T cell receptor beta chains follows, all from one sample in a study of control samples from healthy donors and cancer patients. The data were produced by immunoSEQ multiplex PCR, yet TCRdb's version contains in-frame clones alone and is incomplete. The sample yields tens of thousands of clones, about 86% seen once. Sequenced input: blood. These TCRs come from a woman in her 50s in good health. CDR3s include the opening cysteine and the closing phenylalanine or tryptophan. D genes are given only for firm matches. For some rows the clone size is stated as once, few or many, or as a class when expanded; others skip it.

D	V	size	J	DNA	CDR3
TRBD1	TRBV19	.	TRBJ1-1	TGTGCCAGTAGTGTCCCGACAGGGGAGCATACTGAAGCTTTCTTT	CASSVPTGEHTEAFF
.	TRBV27	.	TRBJ2-1	TGTGCCAGCAGTTCTAGAAGTTTAAGTCAGTTCTTC	CASSSRSLSQFF
.	TRBV5-8	.	TRBJ2-3	TGTGCCAGCACCCAGGGGGGGATATCTAGCACAGATACGCAGTATTTT	CASTQGGISSTDTQYF
.	TRBV5-8	.	TRBJ2-6	TGTGCCAGCAGCGTTCCTCAGGGGTATGGATCTGGGGCCAACGTCCTGACTTTC	CASSVPQGYGSGANVLTF
.	TRBV28	.	TRBJ2-3	TGTGCCAGCAGTTTATGGCAGACCACAGATACGCAGTATTTT	CASSLWQTTDTQYF
.	TRBV19	.	TRBJ1-2	TGTGCCAGTAGGAAAATAGACCTAAATCGCGGCTACACCTTC	CASRKIDLNRGYTF
.	TRBV28	.	TRBJ1-2	TGTGCCAGCAGTTCCCAGCCTCCCCCCTATGGCTACACCTTC	CASSSQPPPYGYTF
.	TRBV11-2	.	TRBJ1-4	TGTGCCAGCAGCCTGTGGGGGGAGGAAAAACTGTTTTTT	CASSLWGEEKLFF
.	TRBV3-1/TRBV3-2	.	TRBJ1-2	TGTGCCAGCAGCCAGAATCCTGACAGAACCCCCTATGGCTACACCTTC	CASSQNPDRTPYGYTF
TRBD1	TRBV11-1	.	TRBJ2-4	TGTGCCAGCAGCCCTGACAGGGAAGAGGCCAAAAACATTCAGTACTTC	CASSPDREEAKNIQYF
TRBD1	TRBV28	.	TRBJ1-1	TGTGCCAGCAGCTCGGAAGGGGGCCGAACTGAAGCTTTCTTT	CASSSEGGRTEAFF
.	TRBV9	.	TRBJ2-3	TGTGCCAGCAGCCCCCTGATTAACACAGATACGCAGTATTTT	CASSPLINTDTQYF
.	TRBV5-4	few	TRBJ1-2	TGTGCCAGCAGCTTGGTCGGGTTCGACCTTGGCTACACCTTC	CASSLVGFDLGYTF
.	TRBV27	once	TRBJ2-1	TGTGCCACACGTAGAAGCGGGCCCTACAATGAGCAGTTCTTC	CATRRSGPYNEQFF
.	TRBV28	.	TRBJ1-5	TGTGCCAGCAGTTTAGGAGGGGCGGGAAGCAATCAGCCCCAGCATTTT	CASSLGGAGSNQPQHF
.	TRBV7-9	.	TRBJ2-5	TGTGCCAGCAGCTTAGGAGTAGCCTCGCGCCGGGAGGAGACCCAGTACTTC	CASSLGVASRREETQYF
TRBD2	TRBV7-7	.	TRBJ2-2	TGTGCCAGCAGCTTAAGAGCGGGGGGGACCGGGGAGCTGTTTTTT	CASSLRAGGTGELFF
.	TRBV7-2	.	TRBJ2-7	TGTGCCAGCAGCCCGGACGGCTTCTACGAGCAGTACTTC	CASSPDGFYEQYF
TRBD2	TRBV10-2	.	TRBJ2-3	TGCGCCAGCGGTGGCGGGAGGACAGATACGCAGTATTTT	CASGGGRTDTQYF
.	TRBV7-2	.	TRBJ2-1	TGTGCCAGCAGCTTGGCTGGGTTCAATAATGAGCAGTTCTTC	CASSLAGFNNEQFF
.	TRBV7-9	.	TRBJ2-5	TGTGCCAGCAGCCCCCAAGAGACCCAGTACTTC	CASSPQETQYF
TRBD1	TRBV2	.	TRBJ1-2	TGTGCCAGCAGCGTACAGGGGGGCGTCGGCTACACCTTC	CASSVQGGVGYTF
.	TRBV19	.	TRBJ1-6	TGTGCCAGTACCGAACAGGGTCGAGGGGATTCACCCCTCCACTTT	CASTEQGRGDSPLHF
.	TRBV9	.	TRBJ1-3	TGTGCCAGCAGCGTCGATGGCCGGACGGGAAACACCATATATTTT	CASSVDGRTGNTIYF
TRBD1	TRBV4-2	.	TRBJ2-4	TGTGCCAGCAGCGCGGACAGGAAAAACATTCAGTACTTC	CASSADRKNIQYF
TRBD2	TRBV10-3	once	TRBJ2-2	TGTGCCATCAGTCTAGCGGGAGGCAGGTCCACCGGGGAGCTGTTTTTT	CAISLAGGRSTGELFF
.	TRBV5-1	.	TRBJ1-4	TGCGCCAGCAGCTTGGCCGGGGTTGGGGAAAAACTGTTTTTT	CASSLAGVGEKLFF
.	TRBV10-3	.	TRBJ2-1	TGTGCCATCAGTGAGTCGGGCAGTTTTGTCGGTGAGCAGTTCTTC	CAISESGSFVGEQFF
TRBD2	TRBV5-5	.	TRBJ2-3	TGTGCCAGCAGCTTGCCAACCGGACTAGGGGCAGATACGCAGTATTTT	CASSLPTGLGADTQYF
TRBD1	TRBV2	.	TRBJ1-1	TGTGCCAGCCACGGACAGGTGAACACTGAAGCTTTCTTT	CASHGQVNTEAFF
.	TRBV2	.	TRBJ2-7	TGTGCCAGCAGTGATAGTATCTCCTACGAGCAGTACTTC	CASSDSISYEQYF
TRBD1	TRBV7-8	.	TRBJ2-2	TGTGCCAGCAGCCGGGGACAGACCGGGGAGCTGTTTTTT	CASSRGQTGELFF
TRBD1	TRBV5-4	few	TRBJ1-2	TGTGCCAGCAGTTCGGGACAGGGGAGGTATGGCTACACCTTC	CASSSGQGRYGYTF
TRBD1	TRBV5-6	.	TRBJ1-5	TGTGCCAGCAGCTCGTTACAGGGGGCTAAGGGCAATCAGCCCCAGCATTTT	CASSSLQGAKGNQPQHF